This entry lists 16 T cell receptor beta chains sequenced from one sample in a study of shared clonotypes between healthy human individuals (dated by TCRdb to 2019 to 2021). For the CD8 naive samples, CD45RO-negative cells were positively selected for CCR7, yielding a CD45RA+CCR7+ population from which TemRA cells were excluded. The library relied on the immunoSEQ multiplex PCR assay. The source is immuneACCESS, and TCRdb retained only in-frame sequences with V and J called. Part of the clones is not carried over; for the studies checked, unresolved V genes explain less than half of this, and the remainder is unexplained. The sample table records some 2,100,000 clones; about 92% of these occur just once. Under 2% of the sample comes from the top ten. Material: naive CD8+ T cells from PBMCs. This specimen's cell subset or site label, interpreted: CD45RA+CCR7+. The source of these receptors is a man between 18 and 29 years old in good health. Some clones in this sample may be carry-over from other donors' samples.

This clone came up once. V is TRBV9 and J is TRBJ2-7; 10 positions match TRBD1. Losses at the gene ends were 4 bases for V and 7 bases for J; bases not matched to a gene: 8. The V gene's germline CDR1 is SGDLS and CDR2 YYNGEE. CDR3 length equals 14 residues. For the CDR3, the DNA is TGTGCCAGCAGCCCGGGGACAGGGGCCTGGGAGCAGTACTTC. This translates into CASSPGTGAWEQYF. Supplemented by reference TRBV9 and TRBJ2-7, the full variable domain reads DSGVTQTPKHLITATGQRVTLRCSPRSGDLSVYWYQQSLDQGLQFLIQYYNGEERAKGNILERFSAQQFPDLHSELNLSSLELGDSALYFCASSPGTGAWEQYFGPGTRLTVT.

This chain joins TRBV5-5 and TRBJ1-5, with 7 positions matching TRBD1. Trimming took 4 bases from V and 0 from J; bases not matched to a gene: 4. This CDR3 region has 15 residues. From germline, CDR1 is SGHKS and CDR2 YYEKEE (reference sequence). The CDR3 DNA follows: TGTGCCAGCAGCACCTGGGACAGTAGCAATCAGCCCCAGCATTTT. Amino acid sequence: CASSTWDSSNQPQHF.

The CDR3 coding sequence is TGTGCCAGCAGCTTTACCTCCGGGAGACTTTCCGCGCACGAGCAGTACTTC. This encodes CASSFTSGRLSAHEQYF. The rearrangement uses TRBV11-2 and TRBJ2-7, with D possibly matching TRBD2 (6 bases). CDR3 length: 17 amino acids. The V end lost 3 bases, the J end lost 5 bases, and 23 bases lay between the germline ends. Germline CDR1 is SGHAT and CDR2 is FQNNGV. Drawing the rest from reference TRBV11-2 and TRBJ2-7, the complete variable domain is EAGVAQSPRYKIIEKRQSVAFWCNPISGHATLYWYQQILGQGPKLLIQFQNNGVVDDSQLPKDRFSAERLKGVDSTLKIQPAKLEDSAVYLCASSFTSGRLSAHEQYFGPGTRLTVT.

This clone was observed a single time. V usage is TRBV27 and J usage is TRBJ2-7; D possibly corresponds to TRBD1 (6 bases). The CDR3 consists of 13 residues. Germline V gene lookup returns CDR1 MNHEY and CDR2 SMNVEV (reference sequence). The ends were cut back, 3 bases at V and 6 bases at J, with 12 bases in the middle. This chain's CDR3 is CASSFAVGGEQYF. In nucleotides, the CDR3 is TGTGCCAGCAGTTTCGCGGTAGGGGGCGAGCAGTACTTC.

The J gene is TRBJ1-2, the V gene TRBV27; possible D gene TRBD1, 5 bases. Trimming stripped 7 bases from V and 0 bases from J, with 15 bases between. The CDR3 is 15 residues long. CDR1 MNHEY and CDR2 SMNVEV come from the germline V gene (reference sequence). DNA of the CDR3: TGTGCCAGCAAGGGGATGGACGGAACTAACTATGGCTACACCTTC. This translates into CASKGMDGTNYGYTF.

The chain recombines TRBV11-3 with TRBJ2-3; 10 bases agree with TRBD2. Trimming took 2 bases from V and 3 from J; bases not matched to a gene: 8. The germline V gene has CDR1 SGHNT and CDR2 YENEEA. The CDR3 is 17 amino acids. The CDR3 loop reads CASSLRKREGLTDTQYF. DNA of the CDR3: TGTGCCAGCAGCTTACGAAAGCGGGAGGGCCTGACAGATACGCAGTATTTT.

The chain joins TRBV7-9 to TRBJ1-2; TRBD1 is a possible D gene (5 bases). The CDR3 sequence is 15 residues long. Germline V lookup: CDR1 SEHNR, CDR2 FQNEAQ (reference sequence). V was pared by 1 base and J by 3 bases, with 12 bases between. CDR3 DNA sequence: TGTGCCAGCAGCTTAGGTGGCAGGGAGGACTATGGCTACACCTTC. This translates into CASSLGGREDYGYTF.

To note about this clone: Other DNA sequences in the same sample also yield this CDR3. J is TRBJ1-5 and V is TRBV19, with TRBD1 matching over 7 bases. The CDR3 consists of 13 residues. In germline, CDR1 is LNHDA, CDR2 SQIVND (reference sequence). J gave up 7 bases and V 6 bases, and 6 bases lay outside the gene matches. This chain's CDR3 is CASSDRVGQPQHF. In nucleotides, the CDR3 is TGTGCCAGTAGCGACAGGGTTGGCCAGCCCCAGCATTTT.

The chain uses TRBV29-1 and TRBJ2-7; 11 bases line up with TRBD2. Germline trimming cut 4 bases from V and 2 bases from J; bases unmatched to any gene: 13. The CDR3 covers 17 residues. Germline CDR1 reads SQVTM; CDR2 reads ANQGSEA. CDR3 protein: CSVAGVPGTSGAYEQYF. The DNA for the CDR3 is TGCAGCGTTGCGGGGGTTCCCGGGACTAGCGGAGCCTACGAGCAGTACTTC.

The V call is TRBV7-9, the J call TRBJ2-3; TRBD1 matches at 10 bases. The trim removed 5 bases at V and 4 bases at J, leaving 9 bases unmatched. The CDR3 totals 16 residues. The germline V gene has CDR1 SEHNR and CDR2 FQNEAQ (reference sequence). Written as DNA, the CDR3 is TGTGCCAGCAGCCCGAGGGGACAGGGGAGGCCAGATACGCAGTATTTT. Its protein is CASSPRGQGRPDTQYF.

The chain has TRBV27 and TRBJ2-7; 9 bases line up with TRBD2. Germline trimming cut 2 bases from V and 5 bases from J; bases unmatched to any gene: 7. CDR3 length: 15 residues. Germline-derived CDR1 and CDR2 are MNHEY and SMNVEV (reference sequence). The CDR3 protein is CASSLAGTSYNEQYF. As DNA, the CDR3 is TGTGCCAGCAGTTTAGCCGGGACTAGCTACAACGAGCAGTACTTC.

The CDR3 reads CASSPRFEQYF. The CDR3 nucleotides read TGTGCCAGCAGTCCCCGATTCGAGCAGTACTTC. The V call is TRBV28, the J call TRBJ2-7; no firm D call. This CDR3 contains 11 residues. V was clipped by 5 bases and J by 6 bases, with 8 bases between them. Germline V lookup: CDR1 MDHEN, CDR2 SYDVKM. The variable domain in full, with the rest retrieved from reference TRBV28 and TRBJ2-7, is DVKVTQSSRYLVKRTGEKVFLECVQDMDHENMFWYRQDPGLGLRLIYFSYDVKMKEKGDIPEGYSVSREKKERFSLILESASTNQTSMYLCASSPRFEQYFGPGTRLTVT.

The rearrangement uses TRBV4-3 and TRBJ2-7; 9 bases align to TRBD1. J gave up 6 bases and V 3 bases, and 12 bases lay outside the gene matches. CDR3 length: 16 residues. Germline V CDR1 and CDR2: LGHNA, YSLEER. This chain's CDR3 is CASSQDRGLASSEQYF. As DNA, the CDR3 is TGCGCCAGCAGCCAGGACAGGGGCCTCGCGTCTAGCGAGCAGTACTTC.

This rearrangement joins TRBV7-2 to TRBJ2-3; possible D gene TRBD1, 6 bases. There are 15 residues in the CDR3. V lost 5 bases, J lost 0 bases, and 12 bases lay in between. Germline CDR1 and CDR2: SGHTA and FQGNSA. CDR3 sequence: CASSPLGHSTDTQYF. CDR3 coding DNA: TGTGCCAGCAGCCCCCTGGGACACAGCACAGATACGCAGTATTTT.

The chain carries TRBV9 and TRBJ2-2; D call uncertain. The V and J ends lost 3 bases and 2 bases respectively, with 17 bases between them. The CDR3 contains 17 residues. Per germline, CDR1 SGDLS and CDR2 YYNGEE. The CDR3 nucleotides read TGTGCCAGCAGCGCACTCAAGGGCCTACCTAACACCGGGGAGCTGTTTTTT. Protein: CASSALKGLPNTGELFF.

This chain links TRBV6-5 with TRBJ1-5; 9 nucleotides align to TRBD1. The V gene end was trimmed by 6 bases and the J gene end by 7 bases; junction bases not matched to a gene: 7. The CDR3 runs 14 residues. Germline assignment: CDR1 MNHEY and CDR2 SVGAGI. CDR3 nucleotides: TGTGCCAGCAGGCTTGGACAGGGGAAACAGCCCCAGCATTTT. As protein: CASRLGQGKQPQHF.